The next 30 T cell receptor beta chains were all read from a single sample in a study of human T cells and chemical hapten exposure. Time point described: pre-sensitization, week 0. The sample's treatment: therapeutic diphenylcyclopropenone sensitization with weekly scalp DPC. Using its own MiXCR run on the RACE reads, TCRdb lists one record per CDR3 protein. This sample has tens of thousands of distinct CDR3 sequences, with roughly a tenth found just once. This sample comprised whole blood, obtained in connection with sensitization to the hapten diphenylcyclopropenone (DPC). These receptors came from a man in his forties with alopecia areata. Some clones in this sample may be carry-over from other donors' samples.

This clonotype was counted at least ten times. The junction departs from germline at one end; a sequencing error may be responsible. The V and J genes are TRBV6-5 and TRBJ1-4; 7 bases line up with TRBD1. The CDR3 totals 16 residues. Per the germline V gene, CDR1 is MNHEY and CDR2 is SVGAGI. The CDR3 DNA follows: TGTGCCAGCAGTTACGTCCCTGGACAGGTAGCTGAAGAACTGTTTTTT. Protein: CASSYVPGQVAEELFF.

The sample holds a few counts of this clonotype. The chain couples TRBV29-1 to TRBJ2-7; the D gene is possibly TRBD2 (6 bases). The germline gives CDR1 SQVTM, CDR2 ANQGSEA. Trimming took 4 bases from V and 1 from J, leaving 14 bases between them. This CDR3 has 14 amino acids. The CDR3 loop is CSVVLNLASYEQYF. CDR3 nucleotides: TGCAGCGTTGTCCTTAATCTAGCGTCCTACGAGCAGTACTTC.

V and J are TRBV7-9 and TRBJ2-6; D not certain. Germline V gene data show CDR1 as SEHNR and CDR2 as FQNEAQ (reference sequence). The CDR3 is 15 amino acids. Trimming pared 1 base from V and 0 bases from J, leaving 4 bases between. The CDR3 nucleotides read TGTGCCAGCAGCTTAGGTGGCTCTGGGGCCAACGTCCTGACTTTC. Translated, it gives CASSLGGSGANVLTF. Full variable domain (missing parts from reference TRBV7-9 and TRBJ2-6): DTGVSQNPRHKITKRGQNVTFRCDPISEHNRLYWYRQTLGQGPEFLTYFQNEAQLEKSRLLSDRFSAERPKGSFSTLEIQRTEQGDSAMYLCASSLGGSGANVLTFGAGSRLTVL.

This clonotype came up many times. The CDR3 protein is CASSRGTSGVLAKNIQYF. The CDR3 DNA reads TGTGCCAGCAGCCGCGGGACTAGCGGAGTACTAGCCAAAAACATTCAGTACTTC. The chain uses TRBV11-1 and TRBJ2-4; 11 positions match TRBD2. CDR3 length: 18 amino acids. Unmatched junction bases numbered 9, after V lost 5 bases and J lost 0 bases. Looked up from germline, CDR1 is SGHAT and CDR2 is FQDESV (reference sequence).

J is TRBJ2-1 and V is TRBV2, with D perhaps matching TRBD1 (6 bases). The germline gives CDR1 SNHLY, CDR2 FYNNEI. Trimming shortened V by 4 bases and J by 9 bases, and 10 bases separated the two germline ends. The CDR3 has 12 amino acids. The CDR3 here is CASSGRGTEQFF. CDR3 nucleotides: TGTGCCAGCAGTGGCAGGGGAACTGAGCAGTTCTTC.

This clonotype was found many times. This chain connects TRBV4-3 to TRBJ2-7, with D possibly TRBD1 on 6 matching bases. V dropped 0 bases and J dropped 5 bases, with 14 bases sitting between them. The CDR3 is 15 residues long. Germline CDR1 reads LGHNA; CDR2 reads YSLEER. The CDR3 DNA reads as TGCGCCAGCAGCCAAGATTATTACAGGGTGCACGAGCAGTACTTC. It translates to CASSQDYYRVHEQYF.

This chain links TRBV20-1 with TRBJ1-1; unclear D gene. The CDR3 loop spans 11 amino acids. V gave up 4 bases and J gave up 5 bases, with 8 bases separating them. Germline V lookup: CDR1 DFQATT, CDR2 SNEGSKA (reference sequence). CDR3 nucleotides: TGCAGTGCTACCCCTACGACTGAAGCTTTCTTT. It is translated as CSATPTTEAFF.

J is TRBJ2-2 and V is TRBV28, with TRBD1 matching 7 bases. V shed 1 base, J shed 5 bases, and the junction held 4 bases outside the gene matches. This CDR3 spans 15 amino acids. Germline lookup yields CDR1 MDHEN and CDR2 SYDVKM. The CDR3 nucleotides read TGTGCCAGCAGTTTATTGCAGGGGGTGACCGGGGAGCTGTTTTTT. Encoded protein: CASSLLQGVTGELFF. Full variable domain (rest looked up from reference TRBV28 and TRBJ2-2): DVKVTQSSRYLVKRTGEKVFLECVQDMDHENMFWYRQDPGLGLRLIYFSYDVKMKEKGDIPEGYSVSREKKERFSLILESASTNQTSMYLCASSLLQGVTGELFFGEGSRLTVL.

The table lists this clonotype with many counts. The V call is TRBV7-9, the J call TRBJ2-2; the D gene is possibly TRBD2 (6 bases). The CDR3 length is 15 residues. Germline CDR1 is SEHNR and CDR2 is FQNEAQ (reference sequence). Trimming left V 5 bases short and J 5 bases short, with 15 bases between. The CDR3 protein is CASSPRRGGTGELFF. As DNA, the CDR3 is TGTGCCAGCAGCCCCAGAAGGGGAGGAACCGGGGAGCTGTTTTTT. The complete variable domain, with remaining parts taken from reference TRBV7-9 and TRBJ2-2, reads DTGVSQNPRHKITKRGQNVTFRCDPISEHNRLYWYRQTLGQGPEFLTYFQNEAQLEKSRLLSDRFSAERPKGSFSTLEIQRTEQGDSAMYLCASSPRRGGTGELFFGEGSRLTVL.

This clonotype was seen only a few times. The V gene is TRBV5-1, the J gene TRBJ2-7; D is perhaps TRBD2 (6 bases). V lost 0 bases and J lost 6, with 16 bases in between. The CDR3 sequence is 15 residues long. Germline V gene data show CDR1 as SGHRS and CDR2 as YFSETQ. The CDR3 bases are TGCGCCAGCAGCTTGGATGTACCCCTCGGGGGCGAGCAGTACTTC. Translation: CASSLDVPLGGEQYF.

The chain uses TRBV11-2 and TRBJ1-3; D is ambiguous. This CDR3 contains 13 residues. Germline lookup yields CDR1 SGHAT and CDR2 FQNNGV. Trimming left V 5 bases short and J 2 bases short, with 7 bases between. The CDR3 sequence is CASSPNPGNTIYF. The CDR3 DNA is TGTGCCAGCAGCCCCAACCCTGGAAACACCATATATTTT.

This clonotype came up many times. The chain uses TRBV27 and TRBJ1-1; unclear D gene. The V and J ends lost 7 bases and 3 bases respectively, with 12 bases between them. CDR1 is MNHEY, CDR2 SMNVEV, per germline (reference sequence). The CDR3 length is 13 residues. CDR3 region: CASKKVWDTEAFF. The CDR3 DNA reads as TGTGCCAGCAAGAAAGTTTGGGACACTGAAGCTTTCTTT.

This clonotype was counted at least ten times. The chain uses TRBV20-1 and TRBJ2-6; the D is unclear. V was cut by 0 bases and J by 1 base, with 19 bases left in between. Germline V lookup: CDR1 DFQATT, CDR2 SNEGSKA (reference sequence). The CDR3 consists of 19 residues. The CDR3: CSARDQSGSPPSGANVLTF. The CDR3 DNA sequence: TGCAGTGCTAGAGATCAATCAGGTTCGCCACCATCTGGGGCCAACGTCCTGACTTTC.

The rearrangement uses TRBV4-1 and TRBJ1-1; D gene uncertain. The CDR3 runs 14 residues. With 3 bases removed from V and 1 base from J, the gap between germline ends came to 9 bases. The germline gives CDR1 MGHRA, CDR2 YSYEKL. In nucleotides, the CDR3 is TGCGCCAGCAGCCACAAGGGCGGGAACACTGAAGCTTTCTTT. Amino acid sequence: CASSHKGGNTEAFF.

This clonotype was found many times. The germline gene is not matched at one end of the junction; a read error may be the cause. The rearrangement uses TRBV11-2 and TRBJ2-1; 11 bases fit TRBD2. The CDR3 loop spans 16 amino acids. The germline V gene has CDR1 SGHAT and CDR2 FQNNGV. The CDR3 region is CASSDLTQTSGNWEIF. The CDR3 DNA is TGTGCCAGCAGCGATTTAACCCAGACTAGCGGGAACTGGGAGATCTTC.

The chain uses TRBV3-1 and TRBJ1-6, with D hard to call. The CDR3 totals 13 residues. CDR1 is LGHDT, CDR2 YNNKEL, per germline (reference sequence). V lost 4 bases to trimming and J lost 6 bases, with 7 bases between them. CDR3 nucleotide sequence: TGTGCCAGCAGCCGGGCGGGTAATTCACCCCTCCACTTT. The encoded protein is CASSRAGNSPLHF.

This clonotype was recorded many times. In DNA form, the CDR3 reads TGTGCCAGCAGTGCACCTGGGGGACAGCATTCTGGGGCCAACGTCCTGACTTTC. It specifies CASSAPGGQHSGANVLTF. The chain employs TRBV11-1 and TRBJ2-6, with TRBD1 matching over 7 bases. J gave up 1 base and V 6 bases, and 12 bases lay outside the gene matches. Germline V gene sequence: CDR1 SGHAT, CDR2 FQDESV (reference sequence). This CDR3 is 18 amino acids long.

The sample holds a few counts of this clonotype. J is TRBJ1-6 and V is TRBV27; 9 nucleotides line up with TRBD1. This CDR3 has 16 residues. V trimming: 6 bases; J trimming: 10 bases; junction bases outside the gene matches: 13. The germline V gene encodes CDR1 MNHEY and CDR2 SMNVEV (reference sequence). In DNA form, the CDR3 reads TGTGCCAGCAGCTCCGGGACAGGGAGGGTTTGGTCACCCCTCCACTTT. Amino acid sequence: CASSSGTGRVWSPLHF.

The V and J genes are TRBV7-2 and TRBJ2-3; 7 bases are a match to TRBD2. This CDR3 region has 14 residues. After removal of 5 bases from V and 8 bases from J, the junction contained 10 bases not matched to a gene. Per the germline V gene, CDR1 is SGHTA and CDR2 is FQGNSA. CDR3 nucleotide sequence: TGTGCCAGCAGCGTGGGACCCTCGGGGGGTACGCAGTATTTT. This encodes CASSVGPSGGTQYF.

With respect to this clonotype: A much more abundant neighbour one base away suggests this may be a read error. This chain uses TRBV12-3 or TRBV12-4 with TRBJ2-2, with 12 positions matching TRBD2. CDR3 length: 14 amino acids. CDR3 protein: CVSKTSGRTGELFF. DNA of the CDR3: TGTGTCAGCAAGACTAGCGGGAGAACCGGGGAGCTGTTTTTT.

This clonotype appeared a few times. The chain recombines TRBV6-6 with TRBJ2-2; D is tentatively TRBD1 or TRBD2 (5 bases each). Trimming cost V 5 bases and J 5 bases, with 15 bases left between them. CDR1 and CDR2 from the germline V gene are MNHNY and SVGAGI (reference sequence). CDR3 length: 15 amino acids. The DNA of the CDR3 is TGTGCCAGCAGTAGAACGGGGCTGGAGACCGGGGAGCTGTTTTTT. Encoded protein: CASSRTGLETGELFF.

This clonotype appeared a few times. The CDR3 reads CASTLGQYNSPLHF. The CDR3 nucleotides read TGTGCCAGCACCCTCGGACAGTATAATTCACCCCTCCACTTT. J is TRBJ1-6 and V is TRBV25-1; tentative D call: TRBD1 (6 bases). Germline V CDR1 and CDR2: MGHDK, SYGVNS. The germline V and J ends were trimmed by 7 bases and 4 bases, with 11 bases remaining between them. This CDR3 is 14 amino acids long. The variable domain in full, completed from reference TRBV25-1 and TRBJ1-6, reads EADIYQTPRYLVIGTGKKITLECSQTMGHDKMYWYQQDPGMELHLIHYSYGVNSTEKGDLSSESTVSRIRTEHFPLTLESARPSHTSQYLCASTLGQYNSPLHFGNGTRLTVT.

This clonotype has more than one count but fewer than ten. CDR3 loop: CASSYEDTEAFF. For the CDR3, the DNA is TGTGCCAGCTCGTACGAGGACACTGAAGCTTTCTTT. V usage is TRBV18 and J usage is TRBJ1-1, with unresolved D. CDR1 and CDR2 from the germline V gene are KGHSH and LQKENI. The CDR3 has 12 amino acids. The V and J ends lost 6 bases and 3 bases respectively, with 8 bases between them. Supplemented by reference TRBV18 and TRBJ1-1, the full variable domain reads NAGVMQNPRHLVRRRGQEARLRCSPMKGHSHVYWYRQLPEEGLKFMVYLQKENIIDESGMPKERFSAEFPKEGPSILRIQQVVRGDSAAYFCASSYEDTEAFFGQGTRLTVV.

This rearrangement joins TRBV29-1 to TRBJ2-2, with unresolved D. This CDR3 spans 13 amino acids. Germline lookup yields CDR1 SQVTM and CDR2 ANQGSEA. V was shortened by 3 bases and J by 2 bases, with 7 bases between the two germline ends. The CDR3 spells CSVDYFNTGELFF. DNA for the CDR3: TGCAGCGTTGATTACTTCAACACCGGGGAGCTGTTTTTT.

The table lists this clonotype with a few counts. This rearrangement joins TRBV15 to TRBJ2-1, with 13 bases fitting TRBD2. CDR1 and CDR2 (germline): LNHNV, YYDKDF (reference sequence). Losses at the gene ends were 1 base for V and 6 bases for J; bases not matched to a gene: 3. The CDR3 is 16 residues long. The DNA of the CDR3 is TGTGCCACCAGCAGAGGGGGACTAGCGGGATCCAATGAGCAGTTCTTC. This sequence encodes CATSRGGLAGSNEQFF. Full variable domain (outside the CDR3, taken from reference TRBV15 and TRBJ2-1): DAMVIQNPRYQVTQFGKPVTLSCSQTLNHNVMYWYQQKSSQAPKLLFHYYDKDFNNEADTPDNFQSRRPNTSFCFLDIRSPGLGDTAMYLCATSRGGLAGSNEQFFGPGTRLTVL.

This clonotype was picked up many times. The CDR3, as DNA: TGTGCCAGCAGGGGAAGTGGCTTTACGGGGGGTCTCTACAATGAGCAGTTCTTC. It encodes CASRGSGFTGGLYNEQFF. The chain uses TRBV6-1 and TRBJ2-1, with 7 bases that match TRBD2. V lost 6 bases, J lost 3 bases, and 17 bases stayed unmatched. This CDR3 contains 18 residues. Germline values: CDR1 MNHNS, CDR2 SASEGT.

This clonotype was seen ten or more times. The genes are TRBV7-9 and TRBJ2-5; no reliable D call. This CDR3 region has 13 residues. The ends were cut back, 3 bases at V and 1 base at J, with 6 bases in the middle. Germline V CDR1 and CDR2: SEHNR, FQNEAQ (reference sequence). The CDR3 reads CASSFTVQETQYF. The CDR3 nucleotides are TGTGCCAGCAGCTTTACAGTCCAAGAGACCCAGTACTTC.

This clonotype was recorded at least ten times. V gene TRBV29-1 combines with J gene TRBJ2-1, with TRBD2 matching over 7 bases. CDR1 is SQVTM and CDR2 is ANQGSEA in the germline V gene. With 6 bases clipped from V and 4 bases from J, the junction kept 9 bases outside the gene matches. The CDR3 spans 14 residues. This CDR3 is CSVMGSGLYNEQFF. The CDR3 DNA reads TGCAGCGTGATGGGTAGCGGGCTATACAATGAGCAGTTCTTC.

This chain uses TRBV20-1 with TRBJ1-6, with TRBD1 as a possible D gene (5 bases). CDR1 is DFQATT and CDR2 is SNEGSKA in the germline V gene (reference sequence). V was cut by 1 base and J by 10 bases, with 17 bases left in between. The CDR3 sequence is 15 residues long. The CDR3 spells CSARAAVGGRSPLHF. The CDR3 coding sequence is TGCAGTGCTAGAGCCGCCGTTGGGGGACGGTCACCCCTCCACTTT.

This clonotype occurred many times. The rearrangement uses TRBV9 and TRBJ2-1; possibly TRBD2 for D (8 bases). CDR3 length: 15 amino acids. Germline loops: CDR1 SGDLS, CDR2 YYNGEE. The V and J ends lost 4 bases and 3 bases respectively, with 14 bases between them. CDR3 sequence reads: CASSPRGTSYNEQFF. As DNA, the CDR3 is TGTGCCAGCAGCCCCAGGGGGACTAGCTACAATGAGCAGTTCTTC.